This TCR beta chain was found in a study of identical twins. Points from the study as a whole: Part of the zero-insertion signal could reflect confounding by invariant MAIT and iNKT cells. Monozygotic twin pairs showed more out-of-frame TCR alpha sharing than models estimated. Cord blood beta clonotypes present at high abundance carried fewer insertions; no such pattern appeared in memory repertoires. Beta out-of-frame sequences showed weaker excess twin sharing.

Germline CDR1 reads DFQATT; CDR2 reads SNEGSKA (reference sequence). The CDR3 has 14 residues. V lost 6 bases and J 10 bases, leaving 19 bases between the germline ends. MiXCR, run by TCRdb on the 5' RACE reads, gives a single entry per CDR3 protein. The sample carries about 210,000 distinct CDR3 sequences, around a tenth recorded once. This clonotype was recorded a few times. Its matching antigen is unknown. This rearrangement joins TRBV20-1 to TRBJ1-6; D unclear. This TCR came from a woman aged 18-35 years in good health. The sequenced sample consisted of memory (CD45RO+) T cells sorted from blood. CDR3 coding DNA: TGCAGTGCCTTGTCCGGGAGTGCTGAGTCACCCCTCCACTTT. Its translation: CSALSGSAESPLHF.